This TCR beta chain was sequenced in a study of blood T cell repertoires in COVID-19. Looking at the study overall: Samples representing acute and convalescent COVID-19 were sourced from the United States, Italy and Spain.

In the original analysis: For nucleated cells, counts were estimated from reference gene primer amplification. This table comes from immunoSEQ multiplex PCR, and its TCRdb copy is limited to in-frame clones, with some not included. The DNA was the basis for D and trimming; V, J and clone size are from that table. The table includes 150,000 to 200,000 clones, around two thirds detected once. The V end was cut by 2 bases, the J end by 0 bases, with 9 bases between. Germline loops: CDR1 MDHEN, CDR2 SYDVKM. The length of the CDR3 is 15 residues. The sequenced material came from peripheral blood. This receptor was obtained from a woman over 75 with acute or convalescent COVID-19. This chain connects TRBV28 to TRBJ2-3, with D uncertain. CDR3 nucleotide sequence: TGTGCCAGCAGTTTAGCACTGCTTAGCACAGATACGCAGTATTTT. This translates into CASSLALLSTDTQYF.